The 9 T cell receptor beta chains below all came from one sample that was sequenced in a study of Ad26.COV2.S vaccination and SARS-CoV-2 variants. TCRdb's table, derived via immunoSEQ multiplex PCR, lists solely in-frame clones and lacks some. Here the sample spans under 95,000 clones, less than 85% being singletons. Sequenced here: peripheral blood, sampled after recovery from COVID-19. These receptors originate from a human donor who had recovered from COVID-19.

This clone was found once. The J gene is TRBJ2-7, the V gene TRBV27, with 12 positions matching TRBD2. Germline CDR1 is MNHEY and CDR2 is SMNVEV (reference sequence). The CDR3 is 15 amino acids. The V gene end was trimmed by 4 bases and the J gene end by 3 bases; junction bases not matched to a gene: 4. CDR3 protein: CASSSGTSGHYEQYF. The CDR3 DNA sequence: TGTGCCAGCAGTTCCGGGACTAGCGGGCACTACGAGCAGTACTTC.

V and J are TRBV28 and TRBJ2-5; weak D call: TRBD2 (5 bases). The CDR3 has 12 residues. V gave up 11 bases and J gave up 4 bases, with 14 bases separating them. Germline-derived CDR1 and CDR2 are MDHEN and SYDVKM. The chain's CDR3 is CAGRQKGETQYF. DNA for the CDR3: TGTGCCGGGAGACAAAAGGGAGAGACCCAGTACTTC.

This clone was counted once. In nucleotides, the CDR3 is TGTGCCAGCAGTATCCGACGGTCAGATACGCAGTATTTT. Amino acids: CASSIRRSDTQYF. The rearrangement joins TRBV12-3 or TRBV12-4 to TRBJ2-3, with unresolved D. The CDR3 runs to 13 residues. Trimming removed 5 bases from V and 4 bases from J, with 10 bases in between.

This chain uses TRBV19 with TRBJ2-7; 7 nucleotides agree with TRBD1. Germline assignment: CDR1 LNHDA and CDR2 SQIVND (reference sequence). Unmatched junction bases numbered 6, after V lost 5 bases and J lost 2 bases. This CDR3 contains 14 residues. The CDR3, as DNA: TGTGCCAGTAGTTTAACGGGACAGACCTACGAGCAGTACTTC. The encoded protein is CASSLTGQTYEQYF.

The chain couples TRBV4-3 to TRBJ2-2; D tentatively fits TRBD1 or TRBD2 (6 bases each). The germline V gene encodes CDR1 LGHNA and CDR2 YSLEER. This CDR3 contains 17 residues. V was cut by 3 bases and J by 6 bases, with 20 bases left in between. CDR3 DNA sequence: TGCGCCAGCAGCCACTTTCCCTGGCAGGAGGGGGCCGGGGAGCTGTTTTTT. Translation: CASSHFPWQEGAGELFF.

This clone has just one count. The rearrangement joins TRBV27 to TRBJ2-7; D possibly corresponds to TRBD2 (5 bases). The CDR3 is 17 residues long. Germline V gene sequence: CDR1 MNHEY, CDR2 SMNVEV (reference sequence). V lost 6 bases to trimming and J lost 5 bases, with 26 bases between them. CDR3 sequence reads: CASRTRGGWTLGHEQYF. The DNA for the CDR3 is TGTGCCAGCAGGACACGCGGTGGGTGGACTTTAGGACACGAGCAGTACTTC.

This clone was seen a few times. The CDR3, as DNA: TGTGCTAGTGGTGAGGTGGACAGGGTAAATCAGCCCCAGCATTTT. It specifies CASGEVDRVNQPQHF. The rearrangement joins TRBV12-5 to TRBJ1-5; the match to TRBD1 covers 8 bases. This CDR3 is built from 15 residues. The germline V gene encodes CDR1 LGHNT and CDR2 FRNRAP. Trimming at V came to 5 bases and at J to 4 bases, leaving 7 bases not matched to a gene. The full variable domain, rest sourced from reference TRBV12-5 and TRBJ1-5, is DARVTQTPRHKVTEMGQEVTMRCQPILGHNTVFWYRQTMMQGLELLAYFRNRAPLDDSGMPKDRFSAEMPDATLATLKIQPSEPRDSAVYFCASGEVDRVNQPQHFGDGTRLSIL.

This sequence joins TRBV4-3 and TRBJ2-1; TRBD1 might be the D (7 bases). The CDR3 consists of 14 residues. Between the trimmed V and J ends, which lost 5 bases and 6 bases, there was a span of 14 bases. The germline V gene encodes CDR1 LGHNA and CDR2 YSLEER. CDR3 nucleotide sequence: TGCGCCAGCAGCGTCCAGGGGGGAGTCAATGAGCAGTTCTTC. Translating it yields CASSVQGGVNEQFF.

The V and J genes are TRBV4-3 and TRBJ2-5; D perhaps matches TRBD1 (6 bases). This CDR3 comprises 14 residues. V was shortened by 3 bases and J by 4 bases, with 12 bases between the two germline ends. CDR1 is LGHNA and CDR2 is YSLEER in the germline V gene. DNA of the CDR3: TGCGCCAGCAGCCAGGAACAGGGTATAGAGACCCAGTACTTC. The encoded protein is CASSQEQGIETQYF.